Following are 2 T cell receptor beta chains from one sample sequenced in a study of shared clonotypes between healthy human individuals. Measured with immunoSEQ multiplex PCR; TCRdb has only the in-frame clones, and not every one. The sample includes about 2.1 million clones, 85% to 95% of them seen just once. Terminally differentiated effector memory CD45RA+ cells were excluded from the naive CD8 cells, which were CD45RO-negative and positively selected for CCR7. The material sequenced was naive CD8+ T cells from PBMCs. These receptors were taken from a man younger than 35 in good health. Some clones in this sample may be carry-over from other donors' samples.

Comment on this clone: At one of its ends the junction is not consistent with the germline gene, which may arise from a read error. The CDR3 nucleotides are TGCGCCAGCAGCCAGGTACAGGGGGCTAACGAAAAACTGTTTTTT. Protein: CASSQVQGANEKLFF. The rearrangement uses TRBV4-3 and TRBJ1-4; TRBD1 aligns across 9 bases. The CDR3 has 15 amino acids. The germline V gene has CDR1 LGHNA and CDR2 YSLEER.

The J gene is TRBJ2-1, the V gene TRBV27; D is uncertain. This CDR3 has 14 amino acids. The V end lost 5 bases, the J end lost 3 bases, and 11 bases lay between the germline ends. The germline V gene encodes CDR1 MNHEY and CDR2 SMNVEV (reference sequence). As DNA, the CDR3 is TGTGCCAGCAGTCTCAACAATCTCTACAATGAGCAGTTCTTC. Translating gives CASSLNNLYNEQFF.